This passage covers 15 T cell receptor beta chains from one sample sequenced in a study of cytomegalovirus exposure and HLA in healthy donors. Generated by immunoSEQ multiplex PCR, the TCRdb table keeps only in-frame clones and is missing some. Among more than 150,000 clones listed, 88% were seen once. The source material was PBMCs. The receptor source for this set is a man aged 18-30 years in good health and CMV-seronegative.

Only one count was recorded for this clone. The gene calls are TRBV5-1 and TRBJ2-3, with 8 nucleotides matching TRBD1. This CDR3 region has 15 residues. Germline V gene data show CDR1 as SGHRS and CDR2 as YFSETQ. J lost 4 bases, V lost 4 bases, and 8 bases had no gene match. The CDR3 here is CASSPGQGRSDTQYF. DNA for the CDR3: TGCGCCAGCAGCCCAGGACAGGGTCGATCAGATACGCAGTATTTT.

The chain joins TRBV5-8 to TRBJ2-5; a possible D gene is TRBD1 (6 bases). Per germline, CDR1 SGHTS and CDR2 YDEGEE. V was cut by 4 bases and J by 4 bases, with 17 bases left in between. The CDR3 totals 15 residues. The CDR3 bases are TGTGCCAGCAGCCCCTCCCCTGGCAGGGGAGAGACCCAGTACTTC. Protein: CASSPSPGRGETQYF. The whole variable domain, remainder taken from reference TRBV5-8 and TRBJ2-5, is EAGVTQSPTHLIKTRGQQATLRCSPISGHTSVYWYQQALGLGLQFLLWYDEGEERNRGNFPPRFSGRQFPNYSSELNVNALELEDSALYLCASSPSPGRGETQYFGPGTRLLVL.

This clone appeared once. The rearrangement uses TRBV9 and TRBJ2-7; no clear D. V lost 0 bases, J lost 6 bases, and 10 bases lay in between. The CDR3 is made up of 13 amino acids. Germline V gene sequence: CDR1 SGDLS, CDR2 YYNGEE. CDR3 bases: TGTGCCAGCAGCGTAGTTCCCCAGGCCGAGCAGTACTTC. Translated: CASSVVPQAEQYF.

The V and J genes are TRBV6-6 and TRBJ2-7, with D unresolved. The CDR3 spans 13 residues. Germline V lookup: CDR1 MNHNY, CDR2 SVGAGI (reference sequence). Trimming removed 0 bases at V and 6 bases at J, with 9 bases between. In DNA, the CDR3 is TGTGCCAGCAGTTACTCGTCCGCCAGCGAGCAGTACGTC. Its protein product is CASSYSSASEQYV.

The CDR3: CASGASGHFQETQYF. CDR3 bases: TGTGCCAGCGGGGCTAGCGGGCATTTCCAAGAGACCCAGTACTTC. The chain couples TRBV7-9 to TRBJ2-5; 8 nucleotides align to TRBD2. Germline CDR1 SEHNR, CDR2 FQNEAQ (reference sequence). V gave up 8 bases and J gave up 1 base; unmatched junction bases: 9. The CDR3 loop spans 15 amino acids.

The rearrangement uses TRBV11-3 and TRBJ2-2, with 9 nucleotides matching TRBD1. CDR1 is SGHNT and CDR2 is YENEEA in the germline V gene. This CDR3 has 15 residues. The ends lost 5 bases at V and 5 bases at J; junction bases unmatched: 6. The CDR3 loop reads CASSPGQGRTGELFF. CDR3 in DNA: TGTGCCAGCAGCCCCGGACAGGGGAGGACCGGGGAGCTGTTTTTT.

The chain joins TRBV5-1 to TRBJ2-1; weak D call: TRBD1 (6 bases). Germline CDR1 is SGHRS and CDR2 is YFSETQ. This CDR3 is 15 amino acids long. Trimming cost V 2 bases and J 5 bases, with 14 bases left between them. As DNA, the CDR3 is TGCGCCAGCAGCTTTTTAGCCAGGGGAGACAATGAGCAGTTCTTC. It encodes CASSFLARGDNEQFF.

The V gene is TRBV2, the J gene TRBJ2-7, with D possibly being TRBD2 (6 bases). The CDR3 loop spans 12 amino acids. V lost 9 bases, J lost 4 bases, and 13 bases lay in between. CDR1 is SNHLY and CDR2 is FYNNEI in the germline V gene. CDR3 DNA: TGTGCCAGGGGGGACTCACCGTACGAGCAGTACTTC. Protein: CARGDSPYEQYF. Full variable domain (remainder filled in from reference TRBV2 and TRBJ2-7): EPEVTQTPSHQVTQMGQEVILRCVPISNHLYFYWYRQILGQKVEFLVSFYNNEISEKSEIFDDQFSVERPDGSNFTLKIRSTKLEDSAMYFCARGDSPYEQYFGPGTRLTVT.

CDR3 sequence reads: CASNGGVQDSPLHF. As DNA, the CDR3 is TGCGCCAGCAATGGAGGGGTTCAGGATTCACCCCTCCACTTT. The J gene is TRBJ1-6, the V gene TRBV5-1; the D gene is possibly TRBD1 (5 bases). V lost 6 bases, J lost 8 bases, and 15 bases lay in between. The CDR3 is 14 amino acids. Germline values: CDR1 SGHRS, CDR2 YFSETQ.

The CDR3 DNA is TGCGCCAGCAGCCAAGATAGCGGCTCCTACGAGCAGTACTTC. It codes for CASSQDSGSYEQYF. This chain links TRBV4-3 with TRBJ2-7; D is perhaps TRBD2 (6 bases). The germline V and J ends were trimmed by 0 bases and 0 bases, with 6 bases remaining between them. Germline V lookup: CDR1 LGHNA, CDR2 YSLEER. The CDR3 totals 14 residues.

The chain links TRBV10-3 to TRBJ1-4; TRBD1 might be the D (5 bases). Germline V lookup: CDR1 ENHRY, CDR2 SYGVKD. V was cut by 4 bases and J by 8 bases, with 8 bases left in between. The CDR3 runs to 12 residues. The DNA of the CDR3 is TGTGCCATCAGTGTAAGACAGGAAAAACTGTTTTTT. Its translation is CAISVRQEKLFF.

This chain links TRBV6-5 with TRBJ1-1; 7 nucleotides align to TRBD1. J lost 5 bases, V lost 6 bases, and 9 bases had no gene match. Germline CDR1 MNHEY, CDR2 SVGAGI. The CDR3 covers 14 residues. The CDR3: CASRDTGESTEAFF. DNA of the CDR3: TGTGCCAGCAGAGACACAGGGGAATCAACTGAAGCTTTCTTT.

The genes are TRBV7-9 and TRBJ1-1; D is undetermined. The CDR3 is 13 residues long. The V end was cut by 1 base, the J end by 2 bases, with 5 bases between. Looked up from germline, CDR1 is SEHNR and CDR2 is FQNEAQ (reference sequence). The CDR3 nucleotides read TGTGCCAGCAGCTTAGGACACAACACTGAAGCTTTCTTT. Translating it yields CASSLGHNTEAFF.

CDR3 sequence (DNA): TGTGCCAGCAGTTACTCGGACAGGGGGGCGCCCCAGCATTTT. This translates into CASSYSDRGAPQHF. V usage is TRBV6-5 and J usage is TRBJ1-5, with 10 bases matching TRBD1. Germline CDR1 reads MNHEY; CDR2 reads SVGAGI. This CDR3 is 14 amino acids long. V lost 0 bases and J lost 9; bases outside the gene matches: 2.

This clone showed up just a few times. This chain links TRBV7-2 with TRBJ1-5; D remains ambiguous. The germline V gene has CDR1 SGHTA and CDR2 FQGNSA. V lost 3 bases to trimming and J lost 5 bases, with 14 bases between them. CDR3 length equals 15 residues. CDR3 bases: TGTGCCAGCAGCTTCACCACGGGTCCCCATCAGCCCCAGCATTTT. Amino acid sequence: CASSFTTGPHQPQHF. The full variable domain, rest sourced from reference TRBV7-2 and TRBJ1-5, is GAGVSQSPSNKVTEKGKDVELRCDPISGHTALYWYRQSLGQGLEFLIYFQGNSAPDKSGLPSDRFSAERTGGSVSTLTIQRTQQEDSAVYLCASSFTTGPHQPQHFGDGTRLSIL.